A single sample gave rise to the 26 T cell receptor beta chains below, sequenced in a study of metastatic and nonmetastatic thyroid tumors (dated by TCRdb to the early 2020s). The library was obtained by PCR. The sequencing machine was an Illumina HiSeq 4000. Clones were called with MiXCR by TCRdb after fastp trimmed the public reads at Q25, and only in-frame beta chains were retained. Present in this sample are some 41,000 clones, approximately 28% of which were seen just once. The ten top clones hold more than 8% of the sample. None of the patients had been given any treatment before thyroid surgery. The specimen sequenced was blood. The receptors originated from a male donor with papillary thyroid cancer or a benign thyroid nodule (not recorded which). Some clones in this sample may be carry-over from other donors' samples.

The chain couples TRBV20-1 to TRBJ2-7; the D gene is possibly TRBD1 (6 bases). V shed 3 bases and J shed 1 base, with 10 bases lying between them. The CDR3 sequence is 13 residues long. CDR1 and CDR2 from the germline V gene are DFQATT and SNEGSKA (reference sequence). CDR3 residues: CSARGQLSYEQYF. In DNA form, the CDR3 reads TGCAGTGCTAGGGGACAACTATCCTACGAGCAGTACTTC.

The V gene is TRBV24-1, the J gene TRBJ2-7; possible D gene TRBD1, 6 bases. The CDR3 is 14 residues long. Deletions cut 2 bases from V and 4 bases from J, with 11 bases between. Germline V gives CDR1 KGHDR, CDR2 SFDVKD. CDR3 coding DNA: TGTGCCACCAGTGATTCGGTCAGGGGTTACGAGCAGTACTTC. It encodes CATSDSVRGYEQYF.

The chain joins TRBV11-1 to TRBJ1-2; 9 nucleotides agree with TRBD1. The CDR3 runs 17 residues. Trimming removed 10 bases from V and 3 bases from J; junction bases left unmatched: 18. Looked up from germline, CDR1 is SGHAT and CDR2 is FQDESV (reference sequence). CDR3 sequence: CANRYPTGGAHDYGYTF. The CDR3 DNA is TGTGCCAACAGATACCCAACAGGGGGCGCCCATGACTATGGCTACACCTTC.

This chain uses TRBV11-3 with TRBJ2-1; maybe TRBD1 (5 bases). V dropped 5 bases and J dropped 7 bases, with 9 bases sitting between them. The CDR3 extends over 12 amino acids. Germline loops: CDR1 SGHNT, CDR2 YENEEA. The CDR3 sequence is CASSRDSNEQFF. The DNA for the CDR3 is TGTGCCAGCAGCCGAGACAGTAATGAGCAGTTCTTC.

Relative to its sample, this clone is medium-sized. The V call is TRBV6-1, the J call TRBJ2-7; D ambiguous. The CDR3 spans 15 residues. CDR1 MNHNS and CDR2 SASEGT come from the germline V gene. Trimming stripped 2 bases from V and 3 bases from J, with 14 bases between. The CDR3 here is CASSETGDTGYEQYF. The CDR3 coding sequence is TGTGCCAGCAGTGAAACGGGTGACACGGGCTACGAGCAGTACTTC.

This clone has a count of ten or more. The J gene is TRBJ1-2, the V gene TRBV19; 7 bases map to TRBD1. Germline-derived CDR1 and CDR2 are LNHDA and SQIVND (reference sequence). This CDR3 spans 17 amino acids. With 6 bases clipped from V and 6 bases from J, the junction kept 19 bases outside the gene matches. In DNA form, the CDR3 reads TGTGCCAGTAGCGACCCAAGAGGGGACAGAGGTTTAAATGGCTACACCTTC. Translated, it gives CASSDPRGDRGLNGYTF.

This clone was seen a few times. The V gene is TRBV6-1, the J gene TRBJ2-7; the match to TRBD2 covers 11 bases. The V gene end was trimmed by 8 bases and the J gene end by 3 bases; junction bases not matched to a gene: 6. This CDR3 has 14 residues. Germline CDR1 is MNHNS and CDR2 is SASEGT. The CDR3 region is CASPLLAGDYEQYF. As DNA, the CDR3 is TGTGCCAGCCCATTACTAGCGGGAGACTACGAGCAGTACTTC.

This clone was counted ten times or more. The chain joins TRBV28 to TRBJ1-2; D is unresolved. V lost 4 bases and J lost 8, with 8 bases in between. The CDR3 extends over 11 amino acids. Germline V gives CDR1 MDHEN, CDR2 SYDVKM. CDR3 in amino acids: CASSSWGGYTF. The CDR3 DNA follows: TGTGCCAGCAGTTCTTGGGGAGGCTACACCTTC.

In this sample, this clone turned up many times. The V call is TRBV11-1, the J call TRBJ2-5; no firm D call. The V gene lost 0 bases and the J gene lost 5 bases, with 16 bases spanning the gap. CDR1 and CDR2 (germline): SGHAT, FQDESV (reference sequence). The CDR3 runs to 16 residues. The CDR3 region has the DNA TGTGCCAGCAGCTTAGCGCTGGGCGGCCTAGAGGAGACCCAGTACTTC. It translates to CASSLALGGLEETQYF. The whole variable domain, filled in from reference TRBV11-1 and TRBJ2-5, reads EAEVAQSPRYKITEKSQAVAFWCDPISGHATLYWYRQILGQGPELLVQFQDESVVDDSQLPKDRFSAERLKGVDSTLKIQPAELGDSAMYLCASSLALGGLEETQYFGPGTRLLVL.

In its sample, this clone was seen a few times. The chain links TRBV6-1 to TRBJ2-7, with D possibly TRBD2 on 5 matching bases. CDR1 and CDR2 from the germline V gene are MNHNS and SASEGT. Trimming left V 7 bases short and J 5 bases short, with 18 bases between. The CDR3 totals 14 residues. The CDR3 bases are TGTGCCAGCATGTCAGTGGGAGCCCGCCACGAGCAGTACTTC. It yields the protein CASMSVGARHEQYF.

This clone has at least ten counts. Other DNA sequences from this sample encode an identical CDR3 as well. CDR3 sequence reads: CASADRGLGEKLFF. For the CDR3, the DNA is TGTGCCTCCGCGGATAGGGGATTGGGAGAAAAACTGTTTTTT. This chain joins TRBV10-3 and TRBJ1-4, with a weak D call TRBD1 (5 bases). V was trimmed by 11 bases and J by 8 bases, leaving 21 bases between them. Germline V gene sequence: CDR1 ENHRY, CDR2 SYGVKD. CDR3 size: 14 residues.

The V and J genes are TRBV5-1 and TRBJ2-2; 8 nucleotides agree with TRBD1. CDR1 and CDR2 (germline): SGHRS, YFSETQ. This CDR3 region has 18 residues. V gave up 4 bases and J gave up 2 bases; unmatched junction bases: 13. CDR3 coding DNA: TGCGCCAGCAGCCGTCCCAGGGGGCGCGTTGGTAACACCGGGGAGCTGTTTTTT. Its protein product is CASSRPRGRVGNTGELFF. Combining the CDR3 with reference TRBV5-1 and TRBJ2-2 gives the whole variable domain KAGVTQTPRYLIKTRGQQVTLSCSPISGHRSVSWYQQTPGQGLQFLFEYFSETQRNKGNFPGRFSGRQFSNSRSEMNVSTLELGDSALYLCASSRPRGRVGNTGELFFGEGSRLTVL.

The CDR3 loop reads CASSLRPSYEQYF. CDR3 sequence (DNA): TGCGCCAGCAGCTTGCGGCCTAGCTACGAGCAGTACTTC. The chain employs TRBV5-1 and TRBJ2-7; D is uncertain. Looked up from germline, CDR1 is SGHRS and CDR2 is YFSETQ. V was pared by 1 base and J by 3 bases, with 8 bases between. The length of the CDR3 is 13 residues. Full variable domain (missing parts from reference TRBV5-1 and TRBJ2-7): KAGVTQTPRYLIKTRGQQVTLSCSPISGHRSVSWYQQTPGQGLQFLFEYFSETQRNKGNFPGRFSGRQFSNSRSEMNVSTLELGDSALYLCASSLRPSYEQYFGPGTRLTVT.

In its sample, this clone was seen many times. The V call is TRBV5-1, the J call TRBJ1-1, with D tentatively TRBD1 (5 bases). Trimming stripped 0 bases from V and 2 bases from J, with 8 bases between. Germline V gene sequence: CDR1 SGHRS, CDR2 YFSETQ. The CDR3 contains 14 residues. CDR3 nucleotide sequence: TGCGCCAGCAGCTTGGTAGGGGCAAACACTGAAGCTTTCTTT. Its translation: CASSLVGANTEAFF.

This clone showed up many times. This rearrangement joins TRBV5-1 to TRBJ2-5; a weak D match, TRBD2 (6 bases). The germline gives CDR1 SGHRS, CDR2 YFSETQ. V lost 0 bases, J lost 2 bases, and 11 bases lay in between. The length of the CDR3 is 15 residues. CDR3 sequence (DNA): TGCGCCAGCAGCTTGGTAGGGGAGGAACAAGAGACCCAGTACTTC. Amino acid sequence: CASSLVGEEQETQYF.

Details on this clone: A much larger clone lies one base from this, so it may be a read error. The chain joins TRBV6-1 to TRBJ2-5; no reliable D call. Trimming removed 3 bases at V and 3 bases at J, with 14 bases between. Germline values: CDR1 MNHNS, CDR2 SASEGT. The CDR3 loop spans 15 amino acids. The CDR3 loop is CASSDGLFTEETQYF. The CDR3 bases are TGTGCCAGCAGTGACGGCTTGTTCACAGAAGAGACCCAGTACTTC.

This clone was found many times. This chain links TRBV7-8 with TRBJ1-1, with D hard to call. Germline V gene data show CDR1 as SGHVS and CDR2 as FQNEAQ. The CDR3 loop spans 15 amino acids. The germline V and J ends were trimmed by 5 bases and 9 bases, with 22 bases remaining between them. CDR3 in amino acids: CASSPRPLFLQKAFF. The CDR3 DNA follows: TGTGCCAGCAGCCCCCGTCCCCTTTTCTTGCAAAAAGCTTTCTTT.

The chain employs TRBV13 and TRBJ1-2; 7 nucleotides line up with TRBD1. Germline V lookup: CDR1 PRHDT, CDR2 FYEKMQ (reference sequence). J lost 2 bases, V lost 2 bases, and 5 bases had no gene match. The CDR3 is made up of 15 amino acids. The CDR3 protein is CASSLRRDSNYGYTF. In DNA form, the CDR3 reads TGTGCCAGCAGCTTACGCCGGGACAGCAACTATGGCTACACCTTC.

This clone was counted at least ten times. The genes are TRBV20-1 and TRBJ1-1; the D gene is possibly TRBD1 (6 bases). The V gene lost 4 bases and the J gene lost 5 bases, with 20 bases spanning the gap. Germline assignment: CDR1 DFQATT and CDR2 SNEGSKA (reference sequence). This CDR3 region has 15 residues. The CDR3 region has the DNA TGCAGTGCTAATCCCGGGGGCGGTTTGGGAACTGAAGCTTTCTTT. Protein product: CSANPGGGLGTEAFF.

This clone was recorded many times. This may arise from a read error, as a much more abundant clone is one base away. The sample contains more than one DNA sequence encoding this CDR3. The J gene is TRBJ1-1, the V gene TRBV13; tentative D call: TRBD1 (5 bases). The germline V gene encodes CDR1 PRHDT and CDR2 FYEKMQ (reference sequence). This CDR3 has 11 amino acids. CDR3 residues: CASSLGQGVSF. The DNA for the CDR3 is TGTGCCAGCAGCTTAGGGCAGGGAGTGTCCTTT. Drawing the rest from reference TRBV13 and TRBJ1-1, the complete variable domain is AAGVIQSPRHLIKEKRETATLKCYPIPRHDTVYWYQQGPGQDPQFLISFYEKMQSDKGSIPDRFSAQQFSDYHSELNMSSLELGDSALYFCASSLGQGVSFGQGTRLTVV.

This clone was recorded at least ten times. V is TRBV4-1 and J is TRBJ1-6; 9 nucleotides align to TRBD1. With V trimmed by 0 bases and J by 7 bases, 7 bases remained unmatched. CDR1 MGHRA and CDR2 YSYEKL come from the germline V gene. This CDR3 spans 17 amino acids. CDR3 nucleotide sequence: TGCGCCAGCAGCCAAGATCGCTGGGACAGGGCAAATTCACCCCTCCACTTT. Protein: CASSQDRWDRANSPLHF.

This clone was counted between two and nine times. Here the CDR3 reads CASRSPLQGGYTF. The DNA of the CDR3 is TGTGCCAGCAGATCACCGCTACAGGGTGGCTACACCTTC. V is TRBV6-2 or TRBV6-3 and J is TRBJ1-2, with TRBD1 as a possible D gene (6 bases). The CDR3 length is 13 residues. The germline V and J ends were trimmed by 6 bases and 7 bases, with 15 bases remaining between them. Looked up from germline, CDR1 is MNHEY and CDR2 is SVGEGT.

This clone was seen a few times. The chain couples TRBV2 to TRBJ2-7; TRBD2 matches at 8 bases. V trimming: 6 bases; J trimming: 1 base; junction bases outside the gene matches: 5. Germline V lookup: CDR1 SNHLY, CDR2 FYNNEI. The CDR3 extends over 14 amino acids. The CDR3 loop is CASSPGGWSYEQYF. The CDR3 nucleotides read TGTGCCAGCAGCCCGGGGGGGTGGTCCTACGAGCAGTACTTC.

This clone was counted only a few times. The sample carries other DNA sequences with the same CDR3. The CDR3 spells CASSNSQPARLDEQYF. The CDR3 DNA is TGTGCCAGCAGTAACTCACAGCCGGCTCGCCTTGACGAGCAGTACTTC. This chain joins TRBV2 and TRBJ2-7, with D hard to call. In germline, CDR1 is SNHLY, CDR2 FYNNEI. Trimming took off 5 bases at V and 5 bases at J, with 22 bases between the two ends. The CDR3 sequence is 16 residues long.

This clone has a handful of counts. Written as DNA, the CDR3 is TGTGCCAGTAGTCCCGGGACTCCCCAAGAGACCCAGTACTTC. Its protein product is CASSPGTPQETQYF. The rearrangement joins TRBV19 to TRBJ2-5, with D tentatively TRBD2 (6 bases). The V gene's germline CDR1 is LNHDA and CDR2 SQIVND (reference sequence). The CDR3 runs 14 residues. Trimming cost V 5 bases and J 1 base, with 11 bases left between them.

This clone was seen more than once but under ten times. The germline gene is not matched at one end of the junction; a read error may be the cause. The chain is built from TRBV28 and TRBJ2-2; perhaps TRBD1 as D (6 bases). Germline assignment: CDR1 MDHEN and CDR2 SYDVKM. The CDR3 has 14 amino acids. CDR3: CASKITGNTGELFF. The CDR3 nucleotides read TGTGCCAGCAAGATTACAGGGAACACAGGGGAGCTGTTTTTT. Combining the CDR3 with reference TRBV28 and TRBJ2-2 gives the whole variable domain DVKVTQSSRYLVKRTGEKVFLECVQDMDHENMFWYRQDPGLGLRLIYFSYDVKMKEKGDIPEGYSVSREKKERFSLILESASTNQTSMYLCASKITGNTGELFFGEGSRLTVL.